The T cell receptor (beta chain) under discussion was sequenced for a study of cytomegalovirus exposure and HLA in healthy donors. Primers: 60 Vbeta forward and 13 Jbeta reverse. Clones were read by immunoSEQ multiplex PCR, and TCRdb kept only the in-frame ones, dropping some. The repertoire holds about 140,000 clones, about four fifths seen once, with more than 2.5% in the top ten. A remark on this clone: The antigen remains undetermined.

From germline, CDR1 is SGHDT and CDR2 YYEEEE. The germline V and J ends were trimmed by 1 base and 1 base, with 7 bases remaining between them. This CDR3 is built from 14 residues. Broader study findings: Presence/absence analyses rested on an assumption that sequencing depth was roughly uniform across donors.

The chain couples TRBV5-6 to TRBJ2-3, with D possibly matching TRBD1 (5 bases). What was sequenced was PBMCs. The receptor was derived from a man between 18 and 29 years old in good health and CMV-seropositive. CDR3 DNA: TGTGCCAGCAGCTTGCAGGGCGGCACAGATACGCAGTATTTT. As protein: CASSLQGGTDTQYF.